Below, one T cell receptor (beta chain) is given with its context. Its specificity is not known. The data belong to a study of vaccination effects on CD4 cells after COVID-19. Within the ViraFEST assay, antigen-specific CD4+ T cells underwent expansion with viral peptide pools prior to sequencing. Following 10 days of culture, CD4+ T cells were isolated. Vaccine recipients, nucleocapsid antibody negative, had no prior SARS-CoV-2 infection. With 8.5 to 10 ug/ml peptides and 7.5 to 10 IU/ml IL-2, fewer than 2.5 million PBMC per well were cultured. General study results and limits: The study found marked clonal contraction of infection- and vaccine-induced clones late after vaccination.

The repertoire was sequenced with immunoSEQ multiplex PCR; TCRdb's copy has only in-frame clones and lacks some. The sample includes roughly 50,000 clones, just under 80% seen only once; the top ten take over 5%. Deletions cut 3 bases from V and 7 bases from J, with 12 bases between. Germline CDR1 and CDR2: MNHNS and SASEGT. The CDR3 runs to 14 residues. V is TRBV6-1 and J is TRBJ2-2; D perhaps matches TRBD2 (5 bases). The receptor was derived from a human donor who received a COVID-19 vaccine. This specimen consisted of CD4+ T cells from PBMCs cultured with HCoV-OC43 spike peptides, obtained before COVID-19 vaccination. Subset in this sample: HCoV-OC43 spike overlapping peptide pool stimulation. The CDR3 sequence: CASSDQRASGELFF. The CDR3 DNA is TGTGCCAGCAGTGATCAGAGGGCGAGCGGGGAGCTGTTTTTT.